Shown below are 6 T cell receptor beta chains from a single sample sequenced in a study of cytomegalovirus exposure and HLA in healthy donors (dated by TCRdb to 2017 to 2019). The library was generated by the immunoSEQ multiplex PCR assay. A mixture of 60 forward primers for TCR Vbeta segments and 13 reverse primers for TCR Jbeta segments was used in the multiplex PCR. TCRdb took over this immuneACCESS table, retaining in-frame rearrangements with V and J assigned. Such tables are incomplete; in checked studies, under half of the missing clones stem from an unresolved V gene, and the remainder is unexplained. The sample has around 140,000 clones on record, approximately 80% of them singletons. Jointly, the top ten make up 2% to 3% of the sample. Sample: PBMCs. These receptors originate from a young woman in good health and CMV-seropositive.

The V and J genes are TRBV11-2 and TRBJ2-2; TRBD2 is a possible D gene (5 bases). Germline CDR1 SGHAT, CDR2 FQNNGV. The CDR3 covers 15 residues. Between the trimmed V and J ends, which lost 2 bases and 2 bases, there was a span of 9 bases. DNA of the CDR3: TGTGCCAGCAGCTTAAGGGAGTTCAACACCGGGGAGCTGTTTTTT. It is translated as CASSLREFNTGELFF.

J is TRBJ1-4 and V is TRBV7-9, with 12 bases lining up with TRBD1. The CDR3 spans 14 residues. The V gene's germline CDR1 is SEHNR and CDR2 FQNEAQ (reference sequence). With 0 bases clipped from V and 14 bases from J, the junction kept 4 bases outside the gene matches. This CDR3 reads CASSLAGTGGRLFF. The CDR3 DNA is TGTGCCAGCAGCTTAGCGGGGACAGGGGGCCGTCTGTTTTTT.

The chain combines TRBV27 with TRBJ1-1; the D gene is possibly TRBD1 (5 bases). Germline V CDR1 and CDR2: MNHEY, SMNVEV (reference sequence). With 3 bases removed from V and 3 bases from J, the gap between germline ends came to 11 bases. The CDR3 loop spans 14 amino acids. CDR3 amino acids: CASSFWGGDTEAFF. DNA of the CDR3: TGTGCCAGCAGTTTTTGGGGAGGGGACACTGAAGCTTTCTTT.

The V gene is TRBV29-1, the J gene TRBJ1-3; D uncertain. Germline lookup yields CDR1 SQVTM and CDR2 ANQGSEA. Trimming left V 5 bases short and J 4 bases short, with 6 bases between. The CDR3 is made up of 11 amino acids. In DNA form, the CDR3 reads TGCAGCGTTCTAGTGGGAAACACCATATATTTT. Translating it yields CSVLVGNTIYF.

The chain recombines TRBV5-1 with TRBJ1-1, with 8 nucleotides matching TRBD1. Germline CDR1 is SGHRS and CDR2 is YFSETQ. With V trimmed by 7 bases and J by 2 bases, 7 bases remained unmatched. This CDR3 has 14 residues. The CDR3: CASGPDRGNTEAFF. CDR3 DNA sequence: TGCGCCAGCGGTCCCGACAGGGGAAACACTGAAGCTTTCTTT.

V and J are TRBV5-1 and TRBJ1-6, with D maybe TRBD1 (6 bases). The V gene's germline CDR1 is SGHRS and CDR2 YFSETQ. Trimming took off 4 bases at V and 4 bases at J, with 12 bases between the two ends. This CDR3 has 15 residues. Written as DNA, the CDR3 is TGCGCCAGCAGCCTCATTGGACAGTATAATTCACCCCTCCACTTT. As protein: CASSLIGQYNSPLHF.